This is a list of T cell receptor beta chains from one sample in a study of blood T cell repertoires in COVID-19. The protocol was immunoSEQ multiplex PCR, while the TCRdb copy is restricted to in-frame clones and leaves out a portion. The sample consists of over 200,000 clones, around 88% of them appearing once. Material: peripheral blood. All receptors come from an elderly man with acute or convalescent COVID-19. CDR3s include the opening cysteine and the closing phenylalanine or tryptophan. D genes are given only for firm matches. Clone size appears in some rows only: once, few, many, or a class for an expanded clone.

TRBJ1-1,.,TRBV11-2,.,TGTGCCAGCAGAGATACCAGGGGGAACACTGAAGCTTTCTTT,CASRDTRGNTEAFF
TRBJ2-6,TRBD2,TRBV6-1,many,TGTGCCAGCAGTGAATTGTCGGCGGGACTAGCGGGAGTGGGAGGGGCCAACGTCCTGACTTTC,CASSELSAGLAGVGGANVLTF
TRBJ1-3,TRBD1,TRBV7-8,.,TGTGCCAGCAGCTTCCGGGACAGGGGTTCGGACACCATATATTTT,CASSFRDRGSDTIYF
TRBJ1-5,.,TRBV19,.,TGTGCCAGTCACAGGGCCTATAGCAATCAGCCCCAGCATTTT,CASHRAYSNQPQHF
TRBJ2-4,TRBD1,TRBV6-1,.,TGTGCCAGCAGTGTGACAGGGGGGGGAATCAAAAACATTCAGTACTTC,CASSVTGGGIKNIQYF
TRBJ2-5,TRBD1,TRBV9,.,TGTGCCAGCAGCGAAGGACAGGGGGGTGGGACCCAGTACTTC,CASSEGQGGGTQYF
TRBJ2-7,TRBD1,TRBV27,.,TGTGCCAGCAGTCCCTTGACAGGGGGAGACGAGCAGTACTTC,CASSPLTGGDEQYF
TRBJ1-1,.,TRBV27,.,TGTGCCAGCAGTTCCCTCACTGAAGCTTTCTTT,CASSSLTEAFF
TRBJ1-2,.,TRBV28,.,TGTGCCAGCAGTTTACTATTGTCCCCGAGGCATGGCTACACCTTC,CASSLLLSPRHGYTF
TRBJ2-3,.,TRBV10-3,.,TGTGCCATCAGTGGTAGCGTAGCCACAGATACGCAGTATTTT,CAISGSVATDTQYF
TRBJ2-4,TRBD1,TRBV13,once,TGTGCCAGCAGCACGGGACAGGGCATTCAGTACTTC,CASSTGQGIQYF
TRBJ1-1,.,TRBV7-2,once,TGTGCCAGCAGCCCACACCAGGGGAACACTGAAGCTTTCTTT,CASSPHQGNTEAFF
TRBJ1-4,TRBD1,TRBV7-2,.,TGTGCCAGCAGCTTCCAGGGGGCGCTCAGTGAAAAACTGTTTTTT,CASSFQGALSEKLFF
TRBJ2-3,TRBD2,TRBV4-1,.,TGCGCCAGCAGCCAAATATACTCGGGGGGGACGCAGTATTTT,CASSQIYSGGTQYF
TRBJ1-3,.,TRBV19,.,TGTGCCAGTAGAGGTGGGAGCTCTGGAAACACCATATATTTT,CASRGGSSGNTIYF
TRBJ2-7,.,TRBV25-1,.,TGTGCCAGCAGTGACCCGGGTGAAGGGCAGTACTTC,CASSDPGEGQYF
TRBJ2-5,TRBD2,TRBV19,once,TGTGCCAGTAGTTCCCTAGCGGGAGGGCAGCAAGAGACCCAGTACTTC,CASSSLAGGQQETQYF
TRBJ2-5,TRBD2,TRBV6-1,.,TGTGCCAGCAGTGATCGCACTAGCGGGGGGGAAGAGACCCAGTACTTC,CASSDRTSGGEETQYF
TRBJ2-1,TRBD2,TRBV20-1,.,TGCAGTGCTACTGACCCCGGGACTAGCGGGACCAATGAGCAGTTCTTC,CSATDPGTSGTNEQFF
TRBJ2-3,.,TRBV19,.,TGTGCCAGTAGTATCCCAGGGGTGCGAGATACGCAGTATTTT,CASSIPGVRDTQYF
TRBJ1-2,.,TRBV6-1,.,TGTGCCAGCACTGAGTCGGGACTAAAGCCGGAGTACACCTTC,CASTESGLKPEYTF
TRBJ2-1,TRBD1,TRBV11-3,.,TGTGCCAGCAGCTTGGGGTGGGGGGACAGGGCAAACAATGAGCAGTTCTTC,CASSLGWGDRANNEQFF
TRBJ1-2,.,TRBV24-1,once,TGTGCCACCAGTGATTTGAGCAGGAACTATGGCTACACCTTC,CATSDLSRNYGYTF
TRBJ1-2,.,TRBV2,.,TGTGCCAGCAGTGCTCAGGTTGACTATGGCTACACCTTC,CASSAQVDYGYTF
TRBJ2-7,TRBD1,TRBV28,.,TGTGCCAGCAGTGAAGGGGACAGGAGGTCCTACGAGCAGTACTTC,CASSEGDRRSYEQYF
TRBJ2-2,TRBD1,TRBV24-1,.,TGTGCCACCAGTGATGTACTAGGGGGCTCCGGGGAGCTGTTTTTT,CATSDVLGGSGELFF
TRBJ1-6,TRBD1,TRBV25-1,.,TGTGCCAGCAGTCCGGGACAGCTTAATTCACCCCTCCACTTT,CASSPGQLNSPLHF
TRBJ1-1,.,TRBV5-1,once,TGCGCCAGCAGCTTGGGTTTTCTGACAGATATGAACACTGAAGCTTTCTTT,CASSLGFLTDMNTEAFF
TRBJ2-1,.,TRBV21-1,.,TGTGCCAGCAGCAAAGCACGAACCGGGACAGGTGGGGCCCGTTTCTCCTACAATGAGCAGTTCTTC,CASSKARTGTGGARFSYNEQFF
TRBJ2-1,.,TRBV3-1/TRBV3-2,.,TGTGCCAGCAGCCAAGGGGGGCAAGCAGTGGCCTACAATGAGCAGTTCTTC,CASSQGGQAVAYNEQFF
TRBJ2-3,TRBD2,TRBV4-2,.,TGTGCCAGCAGCCAAGATAGTAGGAGCGGGAGACCAGATACGCAGTATTTT,CASSQDSRSGRPDTQYF
TRBJ2-1,.,TRBV27,.,TGTGCCAGCAGGGAGATAGCGGAATACAATGAGCAGTTCTTC,CASREIAEYNEQFF
TRBJ2-7,TRBD2,TRBV3-1/TRBV3-2,.,TGTGCCAGCAGCCAGACTAGCGGGACCTCGGCCGAGCAGTACTTC,CASSQTSGTSAEQYF
TRBJ1-1,.,TRBV14,few,TGTGCCAGCAGCAACAGGGCTGGCACTGAAGCTTTCTTT,CASSNRAGTEAFF
TRBJ2-1,TRBD1,TRBV5-1,.,TGCGCCAGCAGCTCGGGACAGGCCTCCTACAATGAGCAGTTCTTC,CASSSGQASYNEQFF
TRBJ2-1,TRBD2,TRBV4-1,.,TGCGCCAGCAGCCAAGAGGCGGGAGGTGTCTACAATGAGCAGTTCTTC,CASSQEAGGVYNEQFF
TRBJ2-7,.,TRBV5-1,.,TGCGCCAGCAGCTTGGATCCGGGAACCTACGAGCAGTACTTC,CASSLDPGTYEQYF